The TCR beta chain described here comes from a study of T cell responses to AZD1222 COVID-19 vaccine (dated by TCRdb to 2020 to 2022). About the study as a whole: TCR sequencing covered over 230 trial participants: some 210 given two doses of AZD1222 and about 26 given two doses of MenACWY control vaccine. Trial participants were enrolled by age into 18-55, 56-69 and 70-plus year subgroups, with approximately 150, 30 and 60 TCR-sequenced participants respectively.

In regard to this clone: Its antigen remains unidentified. No base-level quality is on record; no much larger clone is a single base apart.

General findings and caveats noted by the study authors: Epitopes outside the regions mutated in the B.1.351 and B.1.1.7 variants were reportedly recognized by nearly half of the unique spike-specific TCRs. The 56-69-year group was small, and its depth increase did not reach significance, likely because of low power. Participants were mostly white British and included more females than males, and it was suggested by the authors that clonal diversity may have been underestimated. A significant rise in spike-specific TCR breadth and depth was observed after two AZD1222 doses relative to day 0 and relative to MenACWY recipients. Only a handful of AZD1222 recipients were SARS-CoV-2 seropositive at baseline, limiting conclusions about previously exposed vaccinees. Because no samples from the day 14 peak response were available, repertoires could be characterized only after the peak T cell response. The vaccine-associated CD4 TCRs covered the entire spike protein, and the dominant responses fell in regions 160-218 and 743-854.

The CDR3 regions of human TCRbeta chains were analyzed by immunosequencing. The original pipeline was this. TCRs in the repertoires were matched against a reference library of SARS-CoV-2-specific TCRs that had been generated with the MIRA antigen-specificity platform. Breadth meant the fraction of unique TCRs that were SARS-CoV-2-associated, whereas depth meant the fraction of total T cells that were SARS-CoV-2-associated. Using the MIRA data, every spike-specific TCR was mapped to the spike region that the TCR reacted to and assigned to either a CD4 or a CD8 class. Log10-transformed breadth and depth values were compared by one-way ANOVA with Sidak's multiple comparisons tests. Imported from immuneACCESS, the table was reduced by TCRdb to in-frame sequences with V and J called. These copies leave out some clones; in studies compared against another copy, an unresolved V gene accounts for under half, and the cause of the remainder is not known. V and J calls and clone size are copied from that table; D and trimming were computed from the DNA. The sample includes roughly 140,000 clones, with 92% observed a single time. Roughly 3.4% of the sample is in the top ten clones.

The germline V end is reduced by 7 bases and the J end by 3 bases; junction bases left unmatched: 11. The CDR3 runs 15 amino acids, cysteine and phenylalanine included. Left in the record is the CDR3 DNA by itself, 45 bases read in frame from the first base. CDR1 and CDR2 are read off the germline V gene (reference sequence) as LGHDT and YNNKEL. The sample's time point, from its label and the paper: about 28 days (+/-7) after the second vaccine dose. AZD1222 recipients with second doses at about 4 weeks or about 12 weeks were pooled, because spike-specific TCR depth and breadth did not differ between schedules. Vaccinee samples were obtained from the UK trials COV001 and COV002, which included a single-blind randomized controlled phase 2/3 trial of AZD1222 (ChAdOx1 nCoV-19) in healthy adults. For TCRbeta chain sequencing, PBMC samples were collected from trial participants at day 0 and at day 28 after the second dose.

The receptor chain draws on TRBV3-1 (or the pseudogene TRBV3-2) and TRBJ2-7; 8 nucleotides in the junction match TRBD1. The sample consisted of peripheral blood, taken 28 days after the second AZD1222 dose. This TCR derives from an adult who received the AZD1222 COVID-19 vaccine. The bases read TGTGCCAGCAACATGGCCCGGGACAGGAGCTACGAGCAGTACTTC. This yields the protein CASNMARDRSYEQYF.